This entry describes one TCR beta chain. The antigen is not known. TRB was amplified from around 0.25 ug of peripheral blood genomic DNA per sample. One tube held mixed TRB-A and TRB-B primer pools for touch-down PCR. TCRdb re-called the multiplex PCR reads and gives one entry per CDR3 protein, without DNA. The sample has about 6,900 distinct CDR3 sequences; the top ten hold approximately 10%. The data were obtained in a study of T cell clusters in autoimmune cytopenias. Background on the study: Healthy donor controls had a mean age of approximately 56 years and median age of about 60 years.

Whole-study results and caveats: Healthy donors had 2.5 to 3-fold more exclusive TRB clusters than active autoimmune hepatitis patients.

Per germline, CDR1 KGHSH and CDR2 LQKENI. This CDR3 comprises 16 residues. These data were also filed under a second study, of T cell repertoires in aging, cancer and after chemotherapy. That source reports: In cancer patients, declining TCR diversity with age involved lost richness and lost evenness. The repertoire data cannot show anything about immunological memory following chemotherapy.

The chain has TRBV18 and TRBJ2-3. The specimen sequenced was peripheral blood. The receptor comes from a human donor in good health. The CDR3: CASSPPGLLGLDTQYF.